A selection of T cell receptor beta chains follows, all from one sample in a study of regulatory T cells in long-lasting Graves disease. TCRdb reprocessed the multiplex PCR reads via MiXCR and lists one record per CDR3 protein. Here the sample spans a few hundred thousand distinct CDR3 sequences, 16% being singletons. This sample was shared with a second study, whose subject was T cells in Graves' hyperthyroidism and ophthalmopathy.

This specimen consisted of peripheral blood mononuclear cells (PBMCs), obtained at new diagnosis, from a patient treated with antithyroid drugs. The receptors stem from a man aged 40-50 years with Graves disease. Both conserved end residues are part of each CDR3. The D gene is left open where the match is weak. Some rows have no size entry. The others give once, few or many, or a class for an expanded clone.

V,J,size,D,DNA,CDR3
TRBV28,TRBJ2-1,many,TRBD1,TGTGCCACCGACAGGGGAGGAAGGAATGAGCAGTTCTTC,CATDRGGRNEQFF
TRBV29-1,TRBJ2-5,NA,NA,TGCAGCGTTTTATCGAACAGGGATATCGCGACCCAGTACTTC,CSVLSNRDIATQYF
TRBV10-2,TRBJ2-3,NA,TRBD2,TGCGCCAGCAGTGAGTCGAGGGCGGGGGGGTACACAGATACGCAGTATTTT,CASSESRAGGYTDTQYF
TRBV12-3/TRBV12-4,TRBJ1-1,many,NA,TGTGCCAGCCGTAGAAACACTGAAGCTTTCTTT,CASRRNTEAFF
TRBV28,TRBJ1-2,many,NA,TGTGCCAGCAGTTTGCTGGTCAGGGACTATGGCTACACCTTC,CASSLLVRDYGYTF
TRBV20-1,TRBJ2-7,NA,NA,TGCAGTGCTAGGAGTTCTCGATACGAGCAGTACTTC,CSARSSRYEQYF
TRBV20-1,TRBJ2-1,NA,TRBD2,TGCAGTGCCCCCCCGGGGGGTCGGTACAATGAGCAGTTCTTC,CSAPPGGRYNEQFF
TRBV19,TRBJ2-1,few,TRBD2,TGTGCCAGTAGTCTTCTAGCGGGGCCAATTAATGAGCAGTTCTTC,CASSLLAGPINEQFF
TRBV19,TRBJ2-7,NA,NA,TGTGCCAGTAGTATAGCTCTCAGAAACGAGCAGTACTTC,CASSIALRNEQYF
TRBV15,TRBJ2-7,many,TRBD1,TGTGCCACCAGCAGAACGGGACAGAACTACGAGCAGTACTTC,CATSRTGQNYEQYF
TRBV15,TRBJ1-4,many,TRBD1,TGTGCCACCAGCAGTGAGACAGGGGATGAAAAACTGTTTTTT,CATSSETGDEKLFF
TRBV6-2/TRBV6-3,TRBJ2-7,NA,NA,TGTGCCAGCAGTTACTCCAGGGGTGGCGAGCAGTACTTC,CASSYSRGGEQYF
TRBV2,TRBJ2-3,many,TRBD1,TGTGCCAGCAGGGGGACAGGGACAGATACGCAGTATTTT,CASRGTGTDTQYF
TRBV4-2,TRBJ2-3,few,TRBD2,TGTGCCAGCAGCCAAGAGCCCCAGCGGGGCGGCCTCAGCACAGATACGCAGTATTTT,CASSQEPQRGGLSTDTQYF
TRBV2,TRBJ2-5,many,NA,TGTGCCAGCAGCCCGAGCCCCGGGACGGTAGAGACCCAGTACTTC,CASSPSPGTVETQYF
TRBV6-1,TRBJ2-7,many,TRBD1,TGTGCCAGCAGCTCGGACAGGACTTCCTACGAGCAGTACTTC,CASSSDRTSYEQYF
TRBV7-2,TRBJ2-1,many,TRBD1,TGTGCCAGCAGTTCGAAACAGGGGAGAGGAGAGCAGTTCTTC,CASSSKQGRGEQFF
TRBV28,TRBJ2-5,NA,TRBD2,TGTGCCAGTTCGGGGGGGCCGGAGACCCAGTACTTC,CASSGGPETQYF
TRBV7-8,TRBJ2-6,few,NA,TGTGCCAGCAGCTTGGCGAGCTCTGGGGCCAACGTCCTGACTTTC,CASSLASSGANVLTF
TRBV18,TRBJ1-6,many,TRBD1,TGTGCCAGCTCTCCCACCACAGGGGGTAGCTCACCCCTCCACTTT,CASSPTTGGSSPLHF
TRBV2,TRBJ2-3,NA,TRBD2,TGTGCCAGCAGTGCCCTAGCGGGGGGCCTAGACACAGATACGCAGTATTTT,CASSALAGGLDTDTQYF
TRBV5-1,TRBJ1-5,NA,NA,TGTGCCAGCAGACGGACGGGAGGTCAGCCCCAGCATTTT,CASRRTGGQPQHF
TRBV28,TRBJ1-1,many,NA,TGTGCCAGCAGTTTTGCTGGGGAGGGCACTGAAGCTTTCTTT,CASSFAGEGTEAFF
TRBV30,TRBJ2-5,few,TRBD1,TGTGCCTGGAGTAGGGACAGAAGTCAAGAGACCCAGTACTTC,CAWSRDRSQETQYF
TRBV18,TRBJ2-6,many,NA,TGTGCCAGCTCACTGCAGGCTCCTGTCTCTGGGGCCAACGTCCTGACTTTC,CASSLQAPVSGANVLTF
TRBV2,TRBJ1-6,many,TRBD1,TGTGCCAGCAGTCCCGGGACAGGGGCTTATTCACCCCTCCACTTT,CASSPGTGAYSPLHF
TRBV29-1,TRBJ2-5,NA,NA,TGCAGCGTACCTGGTTTGGGGCCACTGGGGACCCAGTACTTC,CSVPGLGPLGTQYF
TRBV5-1,TRBJ2-7,few,NA,TGCGCCAGCGGAAGGGACTCCACCTACGAGCAGTACTTC,CASGRDSTYEQYF
TRBV10-3,TRBJ2-5,many,NA,TGTGCCATCAGAGTTCGGGATTCTAACGATGAGACCCAGTACTTC,CAIRVRDSNDETQYF
TRBV6-1,TRBJ2-1,NA,TRBD2,TGTGCCAGCAGGGAGCGGGGGAGCTCCTACAATGAGCAGTTCTTC,CASRERGSSYNEQFF
TRBV2,TRBJ2-1,many,NA,TGTGCCAGCAGCGAGCGTCGGGGGTACGGTGAGCAGTTCTTC,CASSERRGYGEQFF
TRBV7-2,TRBJ2-5,few,TRBD2,TGTGCCAGCAGTAGTGGCGGGGGGGCCGGGGAGACCCAGTACTTC,CASSSGGGAGETQYF
TRBV28,TRBJ1-2,many,NA,TGTGCCAGCAGTTTCCAATATGGCTACACCTTC,CASSFQYGYTF
TRBV5-6,TRBJ1-2,few,NA,TGTGCCAGCAGCTTGCGGGCTAGGGGCTACACCTTC,CASSLRARGYTF
TRBV9,TRBJ2-1,NA,TRBD2,TGTGCCAGCAGCGTAACTAGCGGGGGGAGGAATGAGCAGTTCTTC,CASSVTSGGRNEQFF
TRBV20-1,TRBJ2-5,few,TRBD1,TGCAGTGCCGTCCGGACAGGGGACACGGGGACCCAGTACTTC,CSAVRTGDTGTQYF
TRBV12-3/TRBV12-4,TRBJ1-1,many,TRBD1,TGTGCCAGCAACCCACAGGGGGCTGACACTGAAGCTTTCTTT,CASNPQGADTEAFF
TRBV4-1,TRBJ2-2,few,TRBD1,TGCGCCAGCAGCCCTCGGACAGGGGGTCTTAGGGAGCTGTTTTTT,CASSPRTGGLRELFF
TRBV12-3/TRBV12-4,TRBJ1-5,few,NA,TGTGCCAGCAGCTTCGACAGGTCGGACCAGCCCCAGCATTTT,CASSFDRSDQPQHF
TRBV18,TRBJ2-3,many,TRBD2,TGTGCCAGCTCACCTGGGACTAGCGGGCCCCCGACCACGGATACGCAGTATTTT,CASSPGTSGPPTTDTQYF
TRBV2,TRBJ1-1,many,TRBD1,TGTGCCAGCCGAGAGCGGACAGGGGTGAACACTGAAGCTTTCTTT,CASRERTGVNTEAFF
TRBV11-1,TRBJ1-1,many,NA,TGTGCCAGCAGCTTAGCGCGAGACAGGTATTCCACTGAAGCTTTCTTT,CASSLARDRYSTEAFF
TRBV7-2,TRBJ2-3,many,TRBD2,TGTGCCAGCAGCCTACCCGGCGGGGGACGCACAGATACGCAGTATTTT,CASSLPGGGRTDTQYF
TRBV5-1,TRBJ2-3,many,NA,TGCGCCAGCAGCTTGGGACCGGCCCCAGATACGCAGTATTTT,CASSLGPAPDTQYF
TRBV28,TRBJ1-4,NA,TRBD1,TGTGCCAGCAGGCCCGGGACAGGGGAGAGGGAAAAACTGTTTTTT,CASRPGTGEREKLFF
TRBV7-6,TRBJ2-5,many,NA,TGTGCCAGCAGCTCCCCGACCAGCGGGACCCAGTACTTC,CASSSPTSGTQYF
TRBV12-3/TRBV12-4,TRBJ2-7,many,NA,TGTGCCAGCAGCTGGGTTCTGCTCTACGAGCAGTACTTC,CASSWVLLYEQYF
TRBV18,TRBJ2-3,many,NA,TGTGCCAGCTCACCGAAAGGGCCGGGAGATACGCAGTATTTT,CASSPKGPGDTQYF
TRBV27,TRBJ2-5,many,NA,TGTGCCAGCAGCCCTCTGGGGGCCGGGGAGACCCAGTACTTC,CASSPLGAGETQYF
TRBV30,TRBJ2-1,NA,TRBD1,TGTGCCTGGGCTACAGGGGGCGTGGGGCAGTTCTTC,CAWATGGVGQFF
TRBV6-1,TRBJ1-1,many,TRBD1,TGTGCCAGCAGTGAATCCTGGACAGGGGGGAACACTGAAGCTTTCTTT,CASSESWTGGNTEAFF
TRBV5-5,TRBJ2-7,few,TRBD1,TGTGCCAGCAGCTCCTCGACAGGGTCCTTCTCCTACGAGCAGTACTTC,CASSSSTGSFSYEQYF
TRBV12-3/TRBV12-4,TRBJ2-5,many,TRBD1,TGTGCCAGCAAACGGGACAGGTCCGCGGAAGAGACCCAGTACTTC,CASKRDRSAEETQYF
TRBV5-6,TRBJ1-5,NA,NA,TGTGCCAGCAGCTTGCGAGGCCCCAATCAGCCCCAGCATTTT,CASSLRGPNQPQHF
TRBV7-2,TRBJ2-3,many,TRBD2,TGTGCCAGCAGCGCCGCGGGGGGAACTACGCAGTATTTT,CASSAAGGTTQYF
TRBV20-1,TRBJ2-7,NA,TRBD2,TGCAGTGCTAGAGCCGAGACTAGCGGGGATCAGCAGTACTTC,CSARAETSGDQQYF
TRBV27,TRBJ1-5,many,TRBD1,TGTGCCAGCAGTCCCCTACAGGGGAAACAGCCCCAGCATTTT,CASSPLQGKQPQHF
TRBV6-1,TRBJ2-7,NA,TRBD1,TGTGCCAGCAGCCGGACAGGGAGCGCTACCTACGAGCAGTACTTC,CASSRTGSATYEQYF
TRBV12-5,TRBJ1-5,many,NA,TGTGCTAGTGTCCCGTACCAGCCCCAGCATTTT,CASVPYQPQHF
TRBV28,TRBJ1-2,few,NA,TGTGCCAGCGTAACCGGGACGGGAAATACTGGTGGCTACACCTTC,CASVTGTGNTGGYTF